These T cell receptor beta chains were read from a single sample in a study of technical replicates of blood from a handful of donors. TCRdb keeps only in-frame clones here, not all; method: immunoSEQ multiplex PCR. Seen here are 68,000 or so clones, about 90% observed once, and the top ten hold roughly 0.4%. The source material was T cells isolated from PBMCs. These receptors all stem from a human donor in good health. The CDR3 runs from the conserved cysteine through the conserved F or W. The order of the fields is clone size, J gene, V gene, D gene, CDR3 DNA, CDR3 protein. A D gene is named only where the DNA matches it firmly. The size field is filled for only some rows; it gives once, few, many or a size class.

-,TRBJ2-1,TRBV6-1,TRBD2,TGTGCCAGCAGTGAAACAGGACTAGCGGGGGGAAATGAGCAGTTCTTC,CASSETGLAGGNEQFF
-,TRBJ2-2,TRBV7-9,TRBD1,TGTGCCAGCAGCTTACACGAGGGGGCATCAACCGGGGAGCTGTTTTTT,CASSLHEGASTGELFF
-,TRBJ1-1,TRBV10-3,-,TGTGCCATCAGGGACCGGACAGTCGGCTCATCGGAGGCTTTCTTT,CAIRDRTVGSSEAFF
-,TRBJ2-2,TRBV23-1,TRBD2,TGCGCCAGCTCCACGGCGGGAGAGAACACCGGGGAGCTGTTTTTT,CASSTAGENTGELFF
few,TRBJ2-2,TRBV11-3,TRBD1,TGTGCCAGCAGCACCCGGACAGGGGAGGACACCGGGGAGCTGTTTTTT,CASSTRTGEDTGELFF
-,TRBJ2-7,TRBV5-8,TRBD2,TGTGCCAGCAGCTCGAGGACTAGCGGGAGCTACGAGCAGTACTTC,CASSSRTSGSYEQYF
-,TRBJ1-4,TRBV19,-,TGTGCCAGTAGAAGGAATGAGGATTTCGCAACTAATGAAAAACTGTTTTTT,CASRRNEDFATNEKLFF
once,TRBJ2-7,TRBV4-3,-,TGCGCCAGCAGCCAAGATCTGCCGGTCTACGAGCAGTACTTC,CASSQDLPVYEQYF
few,TRBJ1-1,TRBV5-4,TRBD1,TGTGCCAGCACCCGGACAGGGTCAGGGAACACTGAAGCTTTCTTT,CASTRTGSGNTEAFF
-,TRBJ1-3,TRBV7-2,-,TGTGCCAGCAGCGCTCCGGCGGTCTCTGGAAACACCATATATTTT,CASSAPAVSGNTIYF
-,TRBJ1-3,TRBV6-5,-,TGTGCCAGCAGTTACCGACAGACCCTAACGGGAAACACCATATATTTT,CASSYRQTLTGNTIYF
-,TRBJ2-7,TRBV18,-,TGTGCCAGCTCACTACAGGAAATAAGCACCTACGAGCAGTACTTC,CASSLQEISTYEQYF
-,TRBJ2-4,TRBV30,TRBD2,TGTGCCATGAGAGGGGGACTAGGAACGCGGCTAGCCAAAAACATTCAGTACTTC,CAMRGGLGTRLAKNIQYF
-,TRBJ1-1,TRBV5-8,-,TGTGCCAGCAGCCCCGGGGAATTCAGCACTGAAGCTTTCTTT,CASSPGEFSTEAFF
-,TRBJ2-6,TRBV6-6,-,TGTGCCAGCAGCCGTAGCGACTCTGGGGCCAACGTCCTGACTTTC,CASSRSDSGANVLTF
-,TRBJ1-2,TRBV5-1,-,TGCGCCAGCAGCTTGGGCGGGGGCGACTATGGCTACACCTTC,CASSLGGGDYGYTF
-,TRBJ1-1,TRBV7-2,-,TGTGCCAGCAGCTTAGCGATTTCAGGAGGCGACACTGAAGCTTTCTTT,CASSLAISGGDTEAFF
once,TRBJ2-7,TRBV5-1,-,TGCGCCAGCAGTTATAACAGGGACGAGCAGTACTTC,CASSYNRDEQYF
-,TRBJ1-5,TRBV7-9,TRBD1,TGTGCCAGCAGCCTAGACAGGGGGCTTCAGCCCCAGCATTTT,CASSLDRGLQPQHF
once,TRBJ1-1,TRBV7-9,TRBD1,TGTGCCAGCAGCCGTCGGACAGGGGGCAACACTGAAGCTTTCTTT,CASSRRTGGNTEAFF
-,TRBJ1-1,TRBV4-3,TRBD1,TGCGCCAGCAGCCAGGAACAGGGACAGGCTGAAGCTTTCTTT,CASSQEQGQAEAFF
once,TRBJ1-3,TRBV6-5,-,TGTGCCAGCAGTTACTCGAGAGTTACTGGAAACACCATATATTTT,CASSYSRVTGNTIYF
-,TRBJ2-7,TRBV27,TRBD1,TGTGCCAGCACCGGGACAGTTTACTCCTACGAGCAGTACTTC,CASTGTVYSYEQYF
-,TRBJ2-2,TRBV27,TRBD2,TGTGCCAGCACCTGGGGTAGCGGGAGCACCGGGGAGCTGTTTTTT,CASTWGSGSTGELFF
-,TRBJ2-1,TRBV4-2,TRBD2,TGTGCCAGCAGCCAAGAGCTAGCGGGCCGAACCTACAATGAGCAGTTCTTC,CASSQELAGRTYNEQFF
-,TRBJ1-1,TRBV28,-,TGTGCCGCAGCATTAGGGGCGTGGGGTACTGAAGCTTTCTTT,CAAALGAWGTEAFF
-,TRBJ1-5,TRBV5-1,-,TGCGCCAGCAGCTTCGAGGGCAATCAGCCCCAGCATTTT,CASSFEGNQPQHF
-,TRBJ1-1,TRBV6-5,-,TGTGCCAGCGGACGGAGGACTTACACTGAAGCTTTCTTT,CASGRRTYTEAFF
-,TRBJ1-4,TRBV7-2,-,TGTGCCAGCAGCTTAGGAGGGGAAAAACTGTTTTTT,CASSLGGEKLFF
once,TRBJ2-2,TRBV6-1,-,TGTGCCAGCAGTGAAGCTTGGCAGGGGAGCACCGGGGAGCTGTTTTTT,CASSEAWQGSTGELFF
-,TRBJ1-4,TRBV11-2,TRBD1,TGTGCCAGCAGTTGGCCAGGGACAGGCGGAAAACTGTTTTTT,CASSWPGTGGKLFF
-,TRBJ1-2,TRBV9,-,TGTGCCAGCAGCGTAGCTGTTAAGACAGAATCTAACTATGGCTACACCTTC,CASSVAVKTESNYGYTF
-,TRBJ1-1,TRBV30,-,TGTGCCTGGATGGGAGCTACCATTGAAGCTTTCTTT,CAWMGATIEAFF
-,TRBJ2-3,TRBV28,-,TGTGCCAGCAACACCGGACAGCACACAGATACGCAGTATTTT,CASNTGQHTDTQYF
-,TRBJ1-5,TRBV5-6,-,TGTGCCAGCAGCCCCTGGACCGGAGGGCCCCAGCATTTT,CASSPWTGGPQHF
-,TRBJ2-3,TRBV4-3,TRBD2,TGCGCCAGCAGCCAAGTCGCCGGGACTAGCGGGAGGAGGGGTACGCAGTATTTT,CASSQVAGTSGRRGTQYF
-,TRBJ1-5,TRBV5-6,TRBD1,TGTGCCAGCAGCCGACAGGGGGGCAATCAGCCCCAGCATTTT,CASSRQGGNQPQHF
-,TRBJ2-7,TRBV30,-,TGTGCCTGGAGGGAGGCAGCCTACGAGCAGTACTTC,CAWREAAYEQYF
-,TRBJ1-1,TRBV9,TRBD1,TGTGCCAGCAGCCCGGGGGGACAGGGGAAGAACACTGAAGCTTTCTTT,CASSPGGQGKNTEAFF
-,TRBJ2-2,TRBV9,-,TGTGCCAGCAGCGCCGGCATAGCGGAGAACACCGGGGAGCTGTTTTTT,CASSAGIAENTGELFF
-,TRBJ1-3,TRBV11-3,-,TGTGCCAGCTCTACTAAGACAGGCTACGTGGGAAACACCATATATTTT,CASSTKTGYVGNTIYF
-,TRBJ1-5,TRBV7-8,-,TGTGCCAGCAGCTTAGATGTGGACTATGGTCAGCCCCAGCATTTT,CASSLDVDYGQPQHF
once,TRBJ1-4,TRBV30,TRBD1,TGTGCCTGGGGGACAGTTAACTTTAATGAAAAACTGTTTTTT,CAWGTVNFNEKLFF
-,TRBJ2-4,TRBV28,-,TGTGCCAGCAGTTTGTCTAGGACTTCGGCCAAAAACATTCAGTACTTC,CASSLSRTSAKNIQYF
-,TRBJ2-7,TRBV5-1,-,TGCGCCAGCAGCCCGACGACAGGAACCTACGAGCAGTACTTC,CASSPTTGTYEQYF
-,TRBJ2-2,TRBV9,-,TGTGCCAGCAGCCCCGAACGGGTCGGGGAGCTGTTTTTT,CASSPERVGELFF
-,TRBJ2-1,TRBV15,-,TGTGCCACCAGCCCCGAGTCGGATGAGCAGTTCTTC,CATSPESDEQFF
-,TRBJ2-5,TRBV11-3,TRBD2,TGTGCCAGCAGCTTGGCGGGAGGGCCCAAGGAGACCCAGTACTTC,CASSLAGGPKETQYF
few,TRBJ1-5,TRBV5-8,-,TGTGCCAGCAGCTTAGGGACTTCGAGCAATCAGCCCCAGCATTTT,CASSLGTSSNQPQHF
-,TRBJ2-3,TRBV30,TRBD1,TGTGCCTGGGGACAGGGCGGCACAGATACGCAGTATTTT,CAWGQGGTDTQYF
-,TRBJ2-3,TRBV5-4,-,TGTGCCAGCAGCTTGGAAGGACAGAGCACAGATACGCAGTATTTT,CASSLEGQSTDTQYF
-,TRBJ2-7,TRBV28,TRBD2,TGTGCCAGCAGCCCCGGGGGGGCATCCTACGAGCAGTACTTC,CASSPGGASYEQYF